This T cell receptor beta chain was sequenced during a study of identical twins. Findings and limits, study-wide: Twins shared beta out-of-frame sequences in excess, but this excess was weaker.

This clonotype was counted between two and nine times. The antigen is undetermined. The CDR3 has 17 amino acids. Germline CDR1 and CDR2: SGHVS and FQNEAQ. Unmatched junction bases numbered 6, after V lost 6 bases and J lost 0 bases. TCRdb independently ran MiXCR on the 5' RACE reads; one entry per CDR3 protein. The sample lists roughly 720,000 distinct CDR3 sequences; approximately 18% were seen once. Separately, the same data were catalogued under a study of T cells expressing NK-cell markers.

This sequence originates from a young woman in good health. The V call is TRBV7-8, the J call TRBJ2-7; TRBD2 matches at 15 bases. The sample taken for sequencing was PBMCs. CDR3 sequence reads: CASRKGLAGGASYEQYF. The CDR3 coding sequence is TGTGCCAGCAGGAAGGGACTAGCGGGGGGTGCCTCCTACGAGCAGTACTTC.